The rows below give T cell receptor beta chains drawn from one sample of a study of T cell responses to AZD1222 COVID-19 vaccine. This table comes from immunoSEQ multiplex PCR, and its TCRdb copy is limited to in-frame clones, with some not included. Of 150,000 to 200,000 clones in the sample, 80% to 95% were seen once. The material was peripheral blood, obtained 28 days after the second dose of the MenACWY control vaccine. Receptors were obtained from an adult who received the MenACWY meningococcal vaccine as a control. Both conserved end residues are part of each CDR3. D genes are given only for firm matches. The size entry is marked missing in some rows and otherwise reads once, few, many or a size class.

TRBV5-5	NA	TRBJ1-3	NA	TGTGCCAGCAGCTTGTCCGGAAACACCATATATTTT	CASSLSGNTIYF
TRBV18	NA	TRBJ1-5	NA	TGTGCCAGCTCACCATTCAGCCGAACCGATCAGCCCCAGCATTTT	CASSPFSRTDQPQHF
TRBV5-6	NA	TRBJ2-3	NA	TGTGCCAGCAGCTATCTAGTCGGGAGTCCGACAGATACGCAGTATTTT	CASSYLVGSPTDTQYF
TRBV20-1	NA	TRBJ2-5	NA	TGCAGTGCTAGTCTAACGGAGACCCAGTACTTC	CSASLTETQYF
TRBV23-1	NA	TRBJ2-7	NA	TGCGCCAGCAGTCAATCTGGGCGGGGTTCCTACGAGCAGTACTTC	CASSQSGRGSYEQYF
TRBV7-2	NA	TRBJ1-2	NA	TGTGCCAGCAGCCCCGCAGGGTTATTTGGCGGCTACACCTTC	CASSPAGLFGGYTF
TRBV27	NA	TRBJ1-2	TRBD1	TGTGCCAGCAGCCTATGGGGGACAGGGGTTTATGGCTACACCTTC	CASSLWGTGVYGYTF
TRBV6-5	NA	TRBJ2-5	TRBD1	TGTGCCAGCAGTTTTAGGGGGCTCCAAGAGACCCAGTACTTC	CASSFRGLQETQYF
TRBV19	NA	TRBJ2-1	NA	TGTGCCACCCACGGGGACCTGGGGAACAATGAGCAGTTCTTC	CATHGDLGNNEQFF
TRBV19	NA	TRBJ2-5	NA	TGTGCCAGTAGTATGGCTCGGTCCCTGACAGAGACCCAGTACTTC	CASSMARSLTETQYF
TRBV3-1/TRBV3-2	once	TRBJ2-2	TRBD1	TGTGCCAGCAGCCTTACGCAGGGGGCAAAGGGGGAGCTGTTTTTT	CASSLTQGAKGELFF
TRBV29-1	NA	TRBJ1-4	NA	TGCAGCGTTGGGGGGATAGGGAATGAAAAACTGTTTTTT	CSVGGIGNEKLFF
TRBV5-1	NA	TRBJ1-1	NA	TGCGCCAGCAGCTTGAGGGGAAACACTGAAGCTTTCTTT	CASSLRGNTEAFF
TRBV5-4	NA	TRBJ2-7	TRBD1	TGTGCCAGCAGCCCCATACAGGGGGCGCGCGAGCAGTACTTC	CASSPIQGAREQYF
TRBV28	NA	TRBJ1-2	NA	TGTGCCAGCAGCTCTTCGGGGACCTCCTATGGCTACACCTTC	CASSSSGTSYGYTF
TRBV28	NA	TRBJ1-3	NA	TGTGTCTCTATCGGGGGATCGGGAAACACCATATATTTT	CVSIGGSGNTIYF
TRBV28	NA	TRBJ1-2	TRBD1	TGTGCCAGCAGCCGAAGGACAGGGGGGCGAGGCTACACCTTC	CASSRRTGGRGYTF
TRBV5-1	NA	TRBJ2-3	TRBD1	TGCGCCAGCAGCATGGGACAGCGCACAGATACGCAGTATTTT	CASSMGQRTDTQYF
TRBV6-1	NA	TRBJ2-1	NA	TGTGCCAGCAGTGAAGCAGGTGGGCAGTTCTTC	CASSEAGGQFF
TRBV18	NA	TRBJ2-5	TRBD1	TGTGCCAGCTCCCGAGACAGGGGCCTCCAAGAGACCCAGTACTTC	CASSRDRGLQETQYF
TRBV6-1	NA	TRBJ2-3	NA	TGTGCCAGCAGTGACCGAAACAAGGGAAGGGGCACAGATACGCAGTATTTT	CASSDRNKGRGTDTQYF
TRBV28	NA	TRBJ2-7	NA	TGTGCCAGCAAGGAGGGACTCGAGCAGTACTTC	CASKEGLEQYF
TRBV2	NA	TRBJ2-5	TRBD2	TGTGCCAGCAGTGAACCTAGCGGGGGCGAAGAGACCCAGTACTTC	CASSEPSGGEETQYF
TRBV4-3	NA	TRBJ1-5	NA	TGCGCCAGCAGCCAAGATAGGGTATTTGGTTCCCAGCCCCAGCATTTT	CASSQDRVFGSQPQHF
TRBV28	NA	TRBJ2-2	NA	TGTGCCAGCAGCCCCCAGGACTACACCGGGGAGCTGTTTTTT	CASSPQDYTGELFF
TRBV28	NA	TRBJ1-5	TRBD1	TGTGCCAGCAGACTAGGGGCCGGGACAGCCTCTCAGCCCCAGCATTTT	CASRLGAGTASQPQHF
TRBV5-1	NA	TRBJ1-2	TRBD1	TGCGCCAGCGGACAGACAGGGGGTAACTATGGCTACACCTTC	CASGQTGGNYGYTF